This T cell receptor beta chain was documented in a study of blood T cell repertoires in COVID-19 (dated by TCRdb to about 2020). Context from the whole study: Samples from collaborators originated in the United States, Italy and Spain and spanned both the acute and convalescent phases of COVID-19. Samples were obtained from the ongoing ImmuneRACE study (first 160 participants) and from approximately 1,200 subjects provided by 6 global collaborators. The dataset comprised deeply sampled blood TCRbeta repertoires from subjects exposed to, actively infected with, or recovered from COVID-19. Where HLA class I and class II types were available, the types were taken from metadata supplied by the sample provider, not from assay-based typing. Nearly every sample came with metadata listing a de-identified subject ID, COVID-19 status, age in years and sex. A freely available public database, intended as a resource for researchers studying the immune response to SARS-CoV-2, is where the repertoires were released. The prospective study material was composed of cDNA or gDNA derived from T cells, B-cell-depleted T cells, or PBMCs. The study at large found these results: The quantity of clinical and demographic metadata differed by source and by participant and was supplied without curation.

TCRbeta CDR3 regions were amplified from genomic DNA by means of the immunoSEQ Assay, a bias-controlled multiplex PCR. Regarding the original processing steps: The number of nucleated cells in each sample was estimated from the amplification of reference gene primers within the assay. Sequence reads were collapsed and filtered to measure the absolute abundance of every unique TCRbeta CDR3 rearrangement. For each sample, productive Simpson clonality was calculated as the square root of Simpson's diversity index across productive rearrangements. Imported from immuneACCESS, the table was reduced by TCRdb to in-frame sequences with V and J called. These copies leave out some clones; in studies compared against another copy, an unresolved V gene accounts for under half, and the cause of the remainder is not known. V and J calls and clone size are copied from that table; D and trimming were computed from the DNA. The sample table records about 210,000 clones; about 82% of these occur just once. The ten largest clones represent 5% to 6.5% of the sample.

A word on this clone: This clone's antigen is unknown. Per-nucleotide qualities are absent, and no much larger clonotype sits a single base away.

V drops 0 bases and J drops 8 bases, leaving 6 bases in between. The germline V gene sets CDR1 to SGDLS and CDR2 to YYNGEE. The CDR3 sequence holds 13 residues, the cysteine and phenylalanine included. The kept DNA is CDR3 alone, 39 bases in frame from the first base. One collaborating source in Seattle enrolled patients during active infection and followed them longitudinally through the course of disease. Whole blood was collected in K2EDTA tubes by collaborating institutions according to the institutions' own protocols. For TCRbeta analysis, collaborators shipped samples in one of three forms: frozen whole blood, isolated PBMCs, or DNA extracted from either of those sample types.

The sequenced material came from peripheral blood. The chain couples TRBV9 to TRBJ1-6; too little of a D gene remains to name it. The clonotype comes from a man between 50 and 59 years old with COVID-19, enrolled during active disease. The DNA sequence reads TGTGCCAGCAGCGTAGCCGCAGATTCACCCCTCCACTTT. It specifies CASSVAADSPLHF. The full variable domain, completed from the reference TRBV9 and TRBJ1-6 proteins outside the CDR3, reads DSGVTQTPKHLITATGQRVTLRCSPRSGDLSVYWYQQSLDQGLQFLIQYYNGEERAKGNILERFSAQQFPDLHSELNLSSLELGDSALYFCASSVAADSPLHFGNGTRLTVT.